This T cell receptor (beta chain) derives from a study of long-term antiretroviral therapy in people with HIV. 1-10 million cryopreserved PBMC were held in samples before DNA extraction. With 5 bases removed from V and 9 bases from J, the gap between germline ends came to 12 bases. This CDR3 comprises 12 residues. Per germline, CDR1 SGHAT and CDR2 FQNNGV. With survey level as its setting, the immunoSEQ assay was v3.0. The method was immunoSEQ multiplex PCR; TCRdb's version includes in-frame clones alone and lacks a portion of them. The profile shows about 14,000 clones, about 79% of them singletons. This sequence was found in a man in his thirties or forties with HIV. The specimen was unsorted PBMCs, collected 0.4 years after starting antiretroviral therapy. The rearrangement joins TRBV11-2 to TRBJ2-3; D not resolved. The CDR3 here is CASSPTRTTQYF. The DNA of the CDR3 is TGTGCCAGCAGCCCCACTCGCACCACGCAGTATTTT. Full variable domain (rest looked up from reference TRBV11-2 and TRBJ2-3): EAGVAQSPRYKIIEKRQSVAFWCNPISGHATLYWYQQILGQGPKLLIQFQNNGVVDDSQLPKDRFSAERLKGVDSTLKIQPAKLEDSAVYLCASSPTRTTQYFGPGTRLTVL.